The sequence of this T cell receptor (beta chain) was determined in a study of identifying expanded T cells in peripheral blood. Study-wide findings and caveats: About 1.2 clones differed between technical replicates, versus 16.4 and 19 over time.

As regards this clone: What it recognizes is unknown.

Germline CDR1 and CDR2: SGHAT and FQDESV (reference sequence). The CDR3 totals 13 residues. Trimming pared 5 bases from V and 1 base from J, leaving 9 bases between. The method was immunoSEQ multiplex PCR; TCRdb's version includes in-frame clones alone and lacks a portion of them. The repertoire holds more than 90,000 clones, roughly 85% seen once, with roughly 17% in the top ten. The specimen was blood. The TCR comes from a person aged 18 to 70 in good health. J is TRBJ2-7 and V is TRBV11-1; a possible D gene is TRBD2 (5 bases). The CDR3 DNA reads TGTGCCAGCAGCGTGGGAGTGTCCTACGAGCAGTACTTC. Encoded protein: CASSVGVSYEQYF. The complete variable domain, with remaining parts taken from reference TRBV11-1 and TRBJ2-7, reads EAEVAQSPRYKITEKSQAVAFWCDPISGHATLYWYRQILGQGPELLVQFQDESVVDDSQLPKDRFSAERLKGVDSTLKIQPAELGDSAMYLCASSVGVSYEQYFGPGTRLTVT.